A selection of T cell receptor beta chains follows, all from one sample in a study of control samples from healthy donors and cancer patients. Data came from immunoSEQ multiplex PCR; TCRdb stores just in-frame clones and leaves some out. The sample carries more than 110,000 clones, about 85% recorded once. Sample: blood. The origin of the receptors is a woman aged 30 to 39 in good health. Both conserved end residues are part of each CDR3. D genes are given only for firm matches. Some rows have no size entry. The others give once, few or many, or a class for an expanded clone.

CDR3aa,CDR3nt,abundance,j_gene,v_gene,d_gene
CASSLVRSTDTQYF,TGTGCCAGCAGCTTGGTTCGGTCCACAGATACGCAGTATTTT,-,TRBJ2-3,TRBV5-6,-
CSVASGLSGTYGYTF,TGCAGCGTTGCCTCGGGACTCTCGGGGACCTATGGCTACACCTTC,-,TRBJ1-2,TRBV29-1,-
CASRTGTFFGELFF,TGTGCCAGCAGAACTGGGACATTTTTCGGGGAGCTGTTTTTT,-,TRBJ2-2,TRBV6-6,-
CASSLPDRGWGYTF,TGTGCCAGCAGCTTACCAGACAGGGGCTGGGGCTACACCTTC,-,TRBJ1-2,TRBV11-3,TRBD1
CASSGLAGRDTQYF,TGTGCCAGCAGTGGACTAGCGGGAAGGGATACGCAGTATTTT,-,TRBJ2-3,TRBV27,TRBD2
CASSLDSGNTIYF,TGTGCCAGCTCACTAGACAGCGGAAACACCATATATTTT,-,TRBJ1-3,TRBV18,-
CASSPDGASYEQYF,TGTGCCAGCAGCCCCGACGGAGCGAGCTACGAGCAGTACTTC,medium-sized,TRBJ2-7,TRBV7-3,-
CASSLGSEAFF,TGCGCCAGCAGCTTGGGGTCGGAAGCTTTCTTT,-,TRBJ1-1,TRBV5-1,-
CASSLAGGYGYTF,TGTGCCAGCAGCTTAGCAGGGGGCTATGGCTACACCTTC,once,TRBJ1-2,TRBV7-3,TRBD1
CASSPGGTNQPQHF,TGTGCCAGCTCACCAGGTGGGACAAATCAGCCCCAGCATTTT,-,TRBJ1-5,TRBV18,-
CASSQGGLAGLGNEQFF,TGTGCCAGCAGCCAAGGCGGCCTAGCGGGCCTAGGGAATGAGCAGTTCTTC,-,TRBJ2-1,TRBV3-1/TRBV3-2,TRBD2
CASSLPSAELSGETQYF,TGTGCCAGCAGCTTGCCTAGCGCCGAACTATCGGGGGAGACCCAGTACTTC,few,TRBJ2-5,TRBV5-6,-
CASSQFRGGELFF,TGTGCCAGCAGCCAATTCCGGGGCGGGGAGCTGTTTTTT,-,TRBJ2-2,TRBV14,-
CASSSREGPNTGELFF,TGCGCCAGCAGCAGTCGGGAGGGGCCGAACACCGGGGAGCTGTTTTTT,-,TRBJ2-2,TRBV5-1,TRBD2
CASSVVGGQGVHEQFF,TGTGCCAGCAGTGTGGTCGGAGGACAGGGCGTCCATGAGCAGTTCTTC,-,TRBJ2-1,TRBV6-4,TRBD1
CASSRMERTYF,TGTGCCAGCAGCCGGATGGAGCGGACGTACTTC,-,TRBJ2-7,TRBV3-1/TRBV3-2,-
CASSRRGADTEAFF,TGTGCCAGTAGTAGACGGGGGGCGGACACTGAAGCTTTCTTT,-,TRBJ1-1,TRBV19,-
CSASREEGYGYTF,TGCAGTGCTAGTCGGGAGGAGGGGTATGGCTACACCTTC,-,TRBJ1-2,TRBV20-1,-
CAISDRAGYQPQHF,TGTGCCATCAGTGACCGTGCGGGCTACCAGCCCCAGCATTTT,-,TRBJ1-5,TRBV10-3,-
CASSKSPGVTDTQYF,TGTGCCAGCAGCAAATCTCCGGGAGTTACAGATACGCAGTATTTT,few,TRBJ2-3,TRBV21-1,-
CASALGPLVLEQYF,TGTGCCAGCGCCCTTGGCCCTTTGGTCCTCGAGCAGTACTTC,-,TRBJ2-7,TRBV7-9,-
CASSYQRHQPQHF,TGTGCCAGCAGTTACCAGAGACATCAGCCCCAGCATTTT,-,TRBJ1-5,TRBV6-5,-
CASSVSGRGANTGELFF,TGTGCCAGCAGCGTAAGCGGGAGGGGCGCGAACACCGGGGAGCTGTTTTTT,-,TRBJ2-2,TRBV9,TRBD2
CATSDLRYRGETQYF,TGTGCCACCAGTGATTTGCGGTACAGGGGAGAGACCCAGTACTTC,-,TRBJ2-5,TRBV24-1,TRBD1
CASSGTSGRPETQYF,TGTGCCAGCAGCGGGACTAGCGGGAGGCCCGAGACCCAGTACTTC,-,TRBJ2-5,TRBV7-9,TRBD2
CASSFSTRDQETQYF,TGCGCCAGCAGCTTTTCGACGCGGGACCAAGAGACCCAGTACTTC,-,TRBJ2-5,TRBV5-1,-
CASSVGQEFYNEQFF,TGTGCCAGCAGCGTAGGCCAGGAATTTTACAATGAGCAGTTCTTC,-,TRBJ2-1,TRBV9,-
CASSQQGQNSPLHF,TGTGCCAGCAGCCAACAGGGTCAAAATTCACCCCTCCACTTT,-,TRBJ1-6,TRBV9,-
CASSQAPGLAGPSYEQYF,TGCGCCAGCAGCCAAGCTCCGGGACTAGCGGGACCCTCCTACGAGCAGTACTTC,-,TRBJ2-7,TRBV4-1,TRBD2
CASTREGVRYTEAFF,TGTGCCAGCACCAGGGAGGGGGTGAGGTACACTGAAGCTTTCTTT,-,TRBJ1-1,TRBV5-6,-
CASSESSGKHNEQFF,TGTGCCAGCAGTGAATCCTCCGGGAAGCACAATGAGCAGTTCTTC,-,TRBJ2-1,TRBV25-1,-
CASSHNARRECSYEQYF,TGTGCCAGCAGTCATAATGCCCGGCGGGAGTGCTCCTACGAGCAGTACTTC,-,TRBJ2-7,TRBV6-6,TRBD2
CATSRDRGGITQYF,TGTGCCACCAGCAGAGATCGTGGGGGTATAACGCAGTATTTT,-,TRBJ2-3,TRBV15,-
CASSLVTGVMFF,TGTGCCAGCAGTTTAGTAACGGGAGTTATGTTCTTC,-,TRBJ2-1,TRBV28,-
CASGRIKAFF,TGTGCCAGTGGACGAATTAAAGCTTTCTTT,-,TRBJ1-1,TRBV19,-
CASNPTGGLGGYTF,TGTGCCAGCAATCCCACAGGGGGCTTAGGCGGCTACACCTTC,-,TRBJ1-2,TRBV2,TRBD1
CASSWTATNEKLFF,TGTGCCAGCAGTTGGACAGCAACTAATGAAAAACTGTTTTTT,-,TRBJ1-4,TRBV28,-
CAIMGGTGGDEQYF,TGTGCCATCATGGGTGGTACAGGGGGTGACGAGCAGTACTTC,once,TRBJ2-7,TRBV10-3,TRBD1
CATVDSNRYGYTF,TGTGCCACCGTGGACAGCAATCGCTATGGCTACACCTTC,-,TRBJ1-2,TRBV6-5,-
CASSYAGGGETQYF,TGTGCCAGCAGTTATGCGGGAGGCGGAGAGACCCAGTACTTC,-,TRBJ2-5,TRBV6-5,TRBD2
CATRGDTGELFF,TGTGCCACCCGGGGGGACACCGGGGAGCTGTTTTTT,-,TRBJ2-2,TRBV15,TRBD2
CASSHHTVTGLAGYTF,TGTGCCAGCAGCCACCATACGGTAACAGGGCTTGCCGGCTACACCTTC,-,TRBJ1-2,TRBV3-1/TRBV3-2,-
CASSRTGGEQYF,TGTGCCAGTAGTCGGACAGGTGGAGAGCAGTACTTC,once,TRBJ2-7,TRBV19,TRBD1
CASSLNKDTEAFF,TGTGCCAGCAGCTTAAACAAGGACACTGAAGCTTTCTTT,-,TRBJ1-1,TRBV7-9,-
CASRGQGATGELFF,TGCGCCAGCAGGGGACAGGGGGCCACCGGGGAGCTGTTTTTT,-,TRBJ2-2,TRBV10-1,TRBD1
CASSQDSYEQYF,TGCGCCAGCAGCCAAGACTCCTACGAGCAGTACTTC,-,TRBJ2-7,TRBV4-1,-
CASSAQGATYNGELFF,TGTGCCAGCAGTGCGCAGGGTGCCACTTATAACGGGGAGCTGTTTTTT,-,TRBJ2-2,TRBV6-4,-